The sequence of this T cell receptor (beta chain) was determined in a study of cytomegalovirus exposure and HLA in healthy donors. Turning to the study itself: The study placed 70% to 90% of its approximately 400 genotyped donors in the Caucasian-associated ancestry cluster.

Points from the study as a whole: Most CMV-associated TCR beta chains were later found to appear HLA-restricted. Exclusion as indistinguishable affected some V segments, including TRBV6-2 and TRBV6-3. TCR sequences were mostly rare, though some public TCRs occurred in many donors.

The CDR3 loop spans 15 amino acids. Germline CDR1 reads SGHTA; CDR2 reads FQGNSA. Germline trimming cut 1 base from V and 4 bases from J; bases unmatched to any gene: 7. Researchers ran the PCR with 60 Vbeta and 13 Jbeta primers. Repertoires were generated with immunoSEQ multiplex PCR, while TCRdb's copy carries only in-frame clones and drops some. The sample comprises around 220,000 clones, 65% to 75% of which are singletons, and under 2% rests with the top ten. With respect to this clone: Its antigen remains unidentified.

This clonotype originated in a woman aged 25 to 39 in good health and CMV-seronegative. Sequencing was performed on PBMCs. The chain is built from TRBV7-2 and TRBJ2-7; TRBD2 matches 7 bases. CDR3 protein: CASSLGAGKAYEQYF. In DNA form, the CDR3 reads TGTGCCAGCAGCTTAGGAGCGGGGAAGGCTTACGAGCAGTACTTC.